The 32 T cell receptor beta chains given below trace back to one sample, sequenced in a study of shared T cell receptors in the human thymus. The table came from immunoSEQ multiplex PCR; TCRdb's copy has only in-frame clones and leaves some out. The data contain about 540,000 clones, about four fifths of them singletons. This sample was shared with a second study, whose subject was human thymus T cells.

Material: thymocytes. Source of these receptors: a boy younger than two with a congenital heart defect.

This clone was recorded only once. The chain combines TRBV27 with TRBJ2-1; a possible D gene is TRBD1 (5 bases). V was cut by 2 bases and J by 2 bases, with 13 bases left in between. The CDR3 is 16 amino acids. Germline CDR1 MNHEY, CDR2 SMNVEV (reference sequence). The CDR3 reads CASSLDRKGTYNEQFF. CDR3 in DNA: TGTGCCAGCAGTTTAGACCGTAAGGGGACCTACAATGAGCAGTTCTTC.

This clone was observed once. The rearrangement joins TRBV5-4 to TRBJ2-1, with D perhaps TRBD2 (6 bases). Trimming stripped 2 bases from V and 0 bases from J, with 12 bases between. The CDR3 is 16 amino acids. Germline CDR1 and CDR2: SGHNT and YYREEE (reference sequence). CDR3: CASSFLGSPSYNEQFF. CDR3 in DNA: TGTGCCAGCAGCTTCCTCGGGAGCCCCTCCTACAATGAGCAGTTCTTC.

The sample holds one count of this clone. The rearrangement uses TRBV15 and TRBJ2-1, with 8 bases aligning to TRBD1. The V segment lost 5 bases and the J segment 5 bases; nucleotides outside the gene matches: 14. Germline lookup yields CDR1 LNHNV and CDR2 YYDKDF (reference sequence). The CDR3 is 17 amino acids. The CDR3 region has the DNA TGTGCCACCAGCTCCCCGGCAGGGGGCCCCCTTAACAATGAGCAGTTCTTC. Translating gives CATSSPAGGPLNNEQFF.

The rearrangement uses TRBV27 and TRBJ2-7, with TRBD2 matching over 15 bases. The V segment lost 3 bases and the J segment 2 bases; nucleotides outside the gene matches: 11. Germline V gene data show CDR1 as MNHEY and CDR2 as SMNVEV (reference sequence). The CDR3 contains 19 residues. CDR3 in amino acids: CASSLGGRGLAGGPYEQYF. The CDR3 region has the DNA TGTGCCAGCAGTTTGGGCGGGAGGGGACTAGCGGGAGGCCCCTACGAGCAGTACTTC.

J is TRBJ2-7 and V is TRBV28; D perhaps matches TRBD2 (6 bases). This CDR3 comprises 15 residues. V lost 6 bases, J lost 3 bases, and 18 bases lay in between. From germline, CDR1 is MDHEN and CDR2 SYDVKM. For the CDR3, the DNA is TGTGCCAGCAGGTGGGGCGGGAAGGGGAGCTACGAGCAGTACTTC. Translation gives CASRWGGKGSYEQYF.

The gene calls are TRBV5-1 and TRBJ2-1; D ambiguous. The germline gives CDR1 SGHRS, CDR2 YFSETQ. V lost 5 bases and J lost 2, with 5 bases in between. The CDR3 is 12 amino acids. In DNA, the CDR3 is TGCGCCAGCAGTCTAGCCTACAATGAGCAGTTCTTC. Translating it yields CASSLAYNEQFF.

V and J are TRBV27 and TRBJ2-1; D unresolved. Trimming left V 4 bases short and J 3 bases short, with 16 bases between. Germline V lookup: CDR1 MNHEY, CDR2 SMNVEV (reference sequence). This CDR3 contains 16 residues. The chain's CDR3 is CASSSIHLTGYNEQFF. The DNA of the CDR3 is TGTGCCAGCAGTTCCATCCACCTCACCGGCTACAATGAGCAGTTCTTC.

The CDR3 DNA is TGTGCCAGCAGCGTCCAGGGGATAGGGGATGAGCAGTTCTTC. Its protein product is CASSVQGIGDEQFF. This sequence joins TRBV9 and TRBJ2-1, with D possibly being TRBD1 (6 bases). Trimming cost V 2 bases and J 8 bases, with 14 bases left between them. This CDR3 is 14 amino acids long. Germline loops: CDR1 SGDLS, CDR2 YYNGEE.

This chain links TRBV5-1 with TRBJ2-1, with 8 bases that match TRBD1. V lost 4 bases to trimming and J lost 5 bases; unmatched junction nucleotides: 11. Germline-derived CDR1 and CDR2 are SGHRS and YFSETQ. The CDR3 is made up of 16 amino acids. CDR3 region: CASSRGPDRDDNEQFF. The CDR3 DNA is TGCGCCAGCAGCAGGGGACCGGACAGGGACGACAATGAGCAGTTCTTC.

The rearrangement joins TRBV7-7 to TRBJ2-5; 14 nucleotides line up with TRBD2. Germline CDR1 and CDR2: SSHAT and FNYEAQ (reference sequence). The CDR3 runs 19 residues. The J segment lost 2 bases and the V segment lost 3 bases, leaving 11 bases of the junction unmatched. The CDR3: CASSFRTSGRTSGQETQYF. CDR3 bases: TGTGCCAGCAGCTTTCGGACTAGCGGGAGGACCTCGGGGCAAGAGACCCAGTACTTC.

The chain combines TRBV25-1 with TRBJ2-1; 9 positions match TRBD1. Germline V gives CDR1 MGHDK, CDR2 SYGVNS. This CDR3 has 17 residues. V lost 2 bases, J lost 2 bases, and 7 bases stayed unmatched. In nucleotides, the CDR3 is TGTGCCAGCAGTGAAACAGAGGACAGGGGCCCCTACAATGAGCAGTTCTTC. Translation: CASSETEDRGPYNEQFF. Based on the CDR3 plus reference TRBV25-1 and TRBJ2-1, the full variable domain is EADIYQTPRYLVIGTGKKITLECSQTMGHDKMYWYQQDPGMELHLIHYSYGVNSTEKGDLSSESTVSRIRTEHFPLTLESARPSHTSQYLCASSETEDRGPYNEQFFGPGTRLTVL.

This clone appeared a few times. V gene TRBV4-1 combines with J gene TRBJ2-1, with 8 bases lining up with TRBD2. This CDR3 contains 19 residues. The V gene end was trimmed by 3 bases and the J gene end by 4 bases; junction bases not matched to a gene: 17. Germline V gene lookup returns CDR1 MGHRA and CDR2 YSYEKL. The CDR3 DNA reads as TGCGCCAGCAGCCACTTAGGGCTAGCGGGCCCGGGCCCATACAATGAGCAGTTCTTC. As protein: CASSHLGLAGPGPYNEQFF.

The chain employs TRBV5-5 and TRBJ1-1, with 7 bases that match TRBD1. CDR3 length equals 17 residues. CDR1 and CDR2 (germline): SGHKS, YYEKEE (reference sequence). J gave up 5 bases and V 4 bases, and 17 bases lay outside the gene matches. CDR3 sequence (DNA): TGTGCCAGCAGCCGCTTTGACCCGAACAGGGGACAGACTGAAGCTTTCTTT. Translation: CASSRFDPNRGQTEAFF.

This chain connects TRBV6-5 to TRBJ1-5; TRBD1 is a possible D gene (6 bases). Germline V CDR1 and CDR2: MNHEY, SVGAGI. V lost 5 bases and J 7 bases, leaving 15 bases between the germline ends. This CDR3 is built from 14 residues. The CDR3 DNA reads TGTGCCAGCAGTCAGAACAGGGTACGGCAGCCCCAGCATTTT. Protein sequence: CASSQNRVRQPQHF.

The chain recombines TRBV5-1 with TRBJ1-1; 7 positions match TRBD1. The CDR3 runs to 15 residues. CDR1 SGHRS and CDR2 YFSETQ come from the germline V gene. V lost 2 bases and J lost 1; bases outside the gene matches: 5. CDR3 DNA sequence: TGCGCCAGCAGCTTACCTGACAGGGAGAACACTGAAGCTTTCTTT. Amino acids: CASSLPDRENTEAFF. Combining the CDR3 with reference TRBV5-1 and TRBJ1-1 gives the whole variable domain KAGVTQTPRYLIKTRGQQVTLSCSPISGHRSVSWYQQTPGQGLQFLFEYFSETQRNKGNFPGRFSGRQFSNSRSEMNVSTLELGDSALYLCASSLPDRENTEAFFGQGTRLTVV.

The sample holds a few counts of this clone. Its ends do not fully match the called genes, so a read error is possible. This same CDR3 is encoded by further DNA sequences in the sample. This chain joins TRBV11-3 and TRBJ2-7; 11 bases are shared with TRBD2. CDR3 length: 14 amino acids. In germline, CDR1 is SGHNT, CDR2 YENEEA. The CDR3 sequence is CASSSSGRFDEQYF. In DNA form, the CDR3 reads TGCGCCAGCAGCTCTAGCGGGAGGTTCGACGAGCAGTACTTC.

Written as DNA, the CDR3 is TGTGCCAGCAGTTGGAACGACAGGGTCCGGGACGAGCAGTACTTC. It encodes CASSWNDRVRDEQYF. This sequence joins TRBV5-8 and TRBJ2-7; TRBD1 matches 7 bases. J gave up 5 bases and V 5 bases, and 13 bases lay outside the gene matches. The CDR3 totals 15 residues. Germline CDR1 SGHTS, CDR2 YDEGEE.

This clone has more than one count but fewer than ten. The rearrangement uses TRBV30 and TRBJ2-7, with D possibly TRBD2 on 6 matching bases. CDR1 is GTSNPN, CDR2 SVGIG, per germline (reference sequence). Trimming took off 3 bases at V and 3 bases at J, with 12 bases between the two ends. This CDR3 region has 13 residues. The CDR3 coding sequence is TGTGCCTGGAGATGGATTAGCGGCTACGAGCAGTACTTC. This sequence encodes CAWRWISGYEQYF.

The rearrangement links TRBV4-1 to TRBJ1-1, with D possibly matching TRBD1 (5 bases). CDR3 length: 13 residues. V was shortened by 0 bases and J by 8 bases, with 10 bases between the two germline ends. Germline values: CDR1 MGHRA, CDR2 YSYEKL. CDR3 DNA: TGCGCCAGCAGCCAAGATGTATCAGGGGAAGCTTTCTTT. It specifies CASSQDVSGEAFF.

The chain employs TRBV5-1 and TRBJ2-1; 7 bases align to TRBD2. J was trimmed by 4 bases and V by 0 bases; bases with no gene match: 10. The germline CDR1 and CDR2 sequences are SGHRS and YFSETQ. The CDR3 runs to 17 residues. CDR3: CASSLESGANLYNEQFF. CDR3 sequence (DNA): TGCGCCAGCAGCTTGGAAAGCGGGGCCAACCTTTACAATGAGCAGTTCTTC.

This chain joins TRBV14 and TRBJ2-7; the match to TRBD2 covers 12 bases. In germline, CDR1 is SGHDN, CDR2 FVKESK. CDR3 length: 17 amino acids. J gave up 4 bases and V 2 bases, and 9 bases lay outside the gene matches. The CDR3 spells CASSQKVTSGSGYEQYF. CDR3 nucleotide sequence: TGTGCCAGCAGCCAAAAGGTGACTAGCGGGAGTGGGTACGAGCAGTACTTC.

V usage is TRBV2 and J usage is TRBJ2-2; tentative D call: TRBD1 (6 bases). The CDR3 sequence is 17 residues long. Germline V CDR1 and CDR2: SNHLY, FYNNEI. Trimming removed 3 bases at V and 2 bases at J, with 16 bases between. As DNA, the CDR3 is TGTGCCAGCAGTGATCGGAGGCCAGGGGCCAACACCGGGGAGCTGTTTTTT. Translation gives CASSDRRPGANTGELFF.

This sequence joins TRBV5-7 and TRBJ2-7, with 9 bases matching TRBD2. TRBV5-7 is marked as an open reading frame, function uncertain. The CDR3 length is 14 residues. J was trimmed by 4 bases and V by 10 bases; bases with no gene match: 12. CDR3 region: CASYGREGRYEQYF. CDR3 coding DNA: TGTGCCTCTTACGGGCGGGAGGGCCGGTACGAGCAGTACTTC.

This sequence joins TRBV25-1 and TRBJ1-5; TRBD1 might be the D (5 bases). Trimming cost V 4 bases and J 1 base, with 8 bases left between them. Germline V gene lookup returns CDR1 MGHDK and CDR2 SYGVNS. The CDR3 contains 14 residues. This CDR3 reads CASSVKGSNQPQHF. As DNA, the CDR3 is TGTGCCAGCAGTGTAAAGGGGAGCAATCAGCCCCAGCATTTT.

This clone was counted only a few times. The CDR3 is CASRLEREGHCPNEQFF. The CDR3 DNA is TGTGCAAGTCGCTTAGAGCGGGAGGGCCATTGTCCCAATGAGCAGTTCTTC. The chain is built from TRBV12-2 and TRBJ2-1; the table names TRBD2, a call not compared with the DNA. TRBV12-2 is flagged as a pseudogene. CDR3 length equals 17 residues.

The chain couples TRBV27 to TRBJ1-1, with unresolved D. From germline, CDR1 is MNHEY and CDR2 SMNVEV (reference sequence). Trimming took off 7 bases at V and 11 bases at J, with 17 bases between the two ends. The CDR3 has 12 residues. CDR3 residues: CASTAKGGSAFF. CDR3 bases: TGTGCCAGCACCGCTAAGGGTGGGAGCGCTTTCTTT.

The chain carries TRBV29-1 and TRBJ1-5; the D gene is possibly TRBD1 (5 bases). Germline V CDR1 and CDR2: SQVTM, ANQGSEA. The CDR3 runs 13 residues. Deletions cut 4 bases from V and 5 bases from J, with 12 bases between. CDR3 sequence (DNA): TGCAGCGTTGCTGACAGTTCGGATCAGCCCCAGCATTTT. Residues: CSVADSSDQPQHF. The full variable domain, with the rest looked up from reference TRBV29-1 and TRBJ1-5, is SAVISQKPSRDICQRGTSLTIQCQVDSQVTMMFWYRQQPGQSLTLIATANQGSEATYESGFVIDKFPISRPNLTFSTLTVSNMSPEDSSIYLCSVADSSDQPQHFGDGTRLSIL.

The V call is TRBV5-6, the J call TRBJ2-1; TRBD1 matches 7 bases. J was trimmed by 0 bases and V by 1 base; bases with no gene match: 4. The length of the CDR3 is 16 residues. The germline V gene encodes CDR1 SGHDT and CDR2 YYEEEE. In nucleotides, the CDR3 is TGTGCCAGCAGCTTGCGGGACAGCGGCTCCTACAATGAGCAGTTCTTC. This codes for CASSLRDSGSYNEQFF.

This chain connects TRBV4-3 to TRBJ1-5, with D possibly matching TRBD1 (6 bases). Deletions cut 1 base from V and 7 bases from J, with 11 bases between. CDR1 and CDR2 from the germline V gene are LGHNA and YSLEER. The CDR3 length is 14 residues. CDR3 residues: CASSQGRGGQPQHF. In DNA, the CDR3 is TGCGCCAGCAGCCAAGGAAGGGGGGGGCAGCCCCAGCATTTT.

This clone was detected only a few times. The chain is built from TRBV12-5 and TRBJ1-3; D might be TRBD1 (5 bases). The ends were cut back, 7 bases at V and 1 base at J, with 11 bases in the middle. The length of the CDR3 is 14 residues. In germline, CDR1 is LGHNT, CDR2 FRNRAP. CDR3 coding DNA: TGTGCTAGTGCCTCCCGGGGGTCTGGAAACACCATATATTTT. Translation gives CASASRGSGNTIYF.

J is TRBJ2-2 and V is TRBV6-1, with TRBD2 matching over 8 bases. CDR3 length equals 14 residues. Trimming at V came to 8 bases and at J to 3 bases, leaving 5 bases not matched to a gene. Germline-derived CDR1 and CDR2 are MNHNS and SASEGT. Here the CDR3 reads CASGAGVHTGELFF. CDR3 sequence (DNA): TGTGCCAGCGGAGCGGGAGTTCACACCGGGGAGCTGTTTTTT.

The DNA of the CDR3 is TGCGCCAGCTCGGCAGGGGTGGACACCATATATTTT. It yields the protein CASSAGVDTIYF. The rearrangement joins TRBV5-1 to TRBJ1-3; maybe TRBD1 (6 bases). CDR3 length: 12 residues. Trimming pared 7 bases from V and 8 bases from J, leaving 13 bases between. CDR1 SGHRS and CDR2 YFSETQ come from the germline V gene.